This T cell receptor (beta chain) was sequenced for a study of blood T cell repertoires in COVID-19. Study-level information: From T cells, B-cell-depleted T cells, or PBMCs came the material, which was cDNA or gDNA.

This clone was picked up one time. Germline assignment: CDR1 SEHNR and CDR2 FQNEAQ (reference sequence). There are 16 residues in the CDR3. The V end lost 2 bases, the J end lost 4 bases, and 17 bases lay between the germline ends. Sequencing used immunoSEQ multiplex PCR; TCRdb keeps in-frame clones, though not all of them. The table has hundreds of thousands of clones, around 88% seen once. The sample comprised peripheral blood. The chain recombines TRBV7-9 with TRBJ2-5, with a possible D match to TRBD1 (6 bases). This TCR was recovered from a woman aged 45 to 65 with COVID-19, enrolled during active disease. The CDR3 loop reads CASSLIRGQRGETQYF. The CDR3 bases are TGTGCCAGCAGCTTAATCCGCGGACAGAGGGGAGAGACCCAGTACTTC.